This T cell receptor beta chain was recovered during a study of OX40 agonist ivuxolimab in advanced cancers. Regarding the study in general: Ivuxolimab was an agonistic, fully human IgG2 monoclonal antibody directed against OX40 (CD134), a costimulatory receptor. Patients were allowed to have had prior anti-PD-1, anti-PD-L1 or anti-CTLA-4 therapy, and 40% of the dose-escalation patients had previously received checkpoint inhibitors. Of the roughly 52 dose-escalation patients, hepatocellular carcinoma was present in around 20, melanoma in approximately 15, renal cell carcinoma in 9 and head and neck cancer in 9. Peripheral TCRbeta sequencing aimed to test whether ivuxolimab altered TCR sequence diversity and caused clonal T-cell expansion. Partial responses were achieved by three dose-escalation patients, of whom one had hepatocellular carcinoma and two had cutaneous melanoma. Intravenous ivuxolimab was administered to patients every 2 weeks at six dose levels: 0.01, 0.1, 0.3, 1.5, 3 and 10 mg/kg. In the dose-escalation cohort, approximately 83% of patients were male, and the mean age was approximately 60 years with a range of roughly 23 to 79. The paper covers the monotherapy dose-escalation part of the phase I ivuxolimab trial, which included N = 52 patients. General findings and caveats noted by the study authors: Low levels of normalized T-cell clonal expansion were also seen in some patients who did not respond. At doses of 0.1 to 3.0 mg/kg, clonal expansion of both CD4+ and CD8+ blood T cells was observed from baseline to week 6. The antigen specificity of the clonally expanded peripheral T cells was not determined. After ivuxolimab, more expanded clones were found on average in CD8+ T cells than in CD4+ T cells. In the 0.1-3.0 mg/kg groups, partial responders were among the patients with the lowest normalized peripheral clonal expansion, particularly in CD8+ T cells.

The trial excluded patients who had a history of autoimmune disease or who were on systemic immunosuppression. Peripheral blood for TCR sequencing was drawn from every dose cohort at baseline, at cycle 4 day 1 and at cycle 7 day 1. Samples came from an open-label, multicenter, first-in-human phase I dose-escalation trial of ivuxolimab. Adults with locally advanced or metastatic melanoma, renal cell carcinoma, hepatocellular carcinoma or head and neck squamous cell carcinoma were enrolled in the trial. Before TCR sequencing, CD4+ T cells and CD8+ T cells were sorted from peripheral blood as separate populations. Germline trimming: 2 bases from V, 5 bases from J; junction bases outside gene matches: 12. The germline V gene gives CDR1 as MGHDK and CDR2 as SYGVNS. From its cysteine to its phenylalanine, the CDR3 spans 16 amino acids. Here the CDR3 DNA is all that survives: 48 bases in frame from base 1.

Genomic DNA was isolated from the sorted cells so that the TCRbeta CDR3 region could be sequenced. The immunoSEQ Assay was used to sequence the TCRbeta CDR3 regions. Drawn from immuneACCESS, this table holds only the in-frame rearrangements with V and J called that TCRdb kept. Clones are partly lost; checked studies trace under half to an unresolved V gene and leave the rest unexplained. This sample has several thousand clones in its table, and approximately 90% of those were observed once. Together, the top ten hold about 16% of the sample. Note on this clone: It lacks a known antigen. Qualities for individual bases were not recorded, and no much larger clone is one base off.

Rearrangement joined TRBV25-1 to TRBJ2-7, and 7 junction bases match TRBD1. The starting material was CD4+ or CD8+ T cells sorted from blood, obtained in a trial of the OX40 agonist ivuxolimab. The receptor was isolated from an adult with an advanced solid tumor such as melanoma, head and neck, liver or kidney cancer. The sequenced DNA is TGTGCCAGCAGTGAAGAGATGGGAGCAGGGGGAGACGAGCAGTACTTC. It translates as CASSEEMGAGGDEQYF.